What follows are 5 T cell receptor beta chains derived from one specimen sequenced in a study of T-cell memory formation after mild COVID-19. TCRdb processed the 5' RACE reads anew with MiXCR; each CDR3 protein has one entry. The data contain roughly 480,000 distinct CDR3 sequences, 25% of them singletons. Input material: PBMCs or a T cell subset sorted from them (not recorded which). Receptor source: an adult woman who had mild COVID-19 (a few samples of this study predate the infection). Cell type and time point are not known.

The V gene is TRBV7-2, the J gene TRBJ2-7; TRBD1 might be the D (5 bases). From germline, CDR1 is SGHTA and CDR2 FQGNSA. This CDR3 is 16 amino acids long. The V end lost 1 base, the J end lost 5 bases, and 18 bases lay between the germline ends. The CDR3 DNA sequence: TGTGCCAGCAGCTTAGTGGGCAGGGCGAGAGTCCACGAGCAGTACTTC. The encoded protein is CASSLVGRARVHEQYF. The full variable domain, completed using reference TRBV7-2 and TRBJ2-7, is GAGVSQSPSNKVTEKGKDVELRCDPISGHTALYWYRQSLGQGLEFLIYFQGNSAPDKSGLPSDRFSAERTGGSVSTLTIQRTQQEDSAVYLCASSLVGRARVHEQYFGPGTRLTVT.

CDR3 residues: CASSFGVRVDEKLFF. Here the CDR3 DNA reads TGTGCCAGCAGTTTTGGAGTGAGGGTGGATGAAAAACTGTTTTTT. The chain couples TRBV12-3 or TRBV12-4 to TRBJ1-4; no firm D call. The CDR3 spans 15 residues. Trimming took off 3 bases at V and 6 bases at J, with 14 bases between the two ends.

This clonotype was found a few times. This chain links TRBV20-1 with TRBJ2-3; 15 bases fit TRBD2. CDR1 DFQATT and CDR2 SNEGSKA come from the germline V gene (reference sequence). This CDR3 spans 15 amino acids. V was pared by 3 bases and J by 4 bases, with 2 bases of the junction left unmatched. The CDR3 protein is CSARGLAGGSDTQYF. For the CDR3, the DNA is TGCAGTGCTAGGGGACTAGCGGGAGGATCAGATACGCAGTATTTT.

This clonotype was detected only a few times. V is TRBV20-1 and J is TRBJ2-7, with a possible D match to TRBD1 (5 bases). There are 14 residues in the CDR3. Germline V CDR1 and CDR2: DFQATT, SNEGSKA (reference sequence). V lost 5 bases to trimming and J lost 0 bases, with 14 bases between them. The CDR3 loop reads CSAVNRRSSYEQYF. The CDR3 bases are TGCAGTGCTGTGAACAGGCGTAGCTCCTACGAGCAGTACTTC.

The rearrangement uses TRBV4-3 and TRBJ2-7; D may be TRBD2 (5 bases). Germline V gene sequence: CDR1 LGHNA, CDR2 YSLEER. The CDR3 spans 16 residues. Trimming took off 1 base at V and 3 bases at J, with 16 bases between the two ends. DNA for the CDR3: TGCGCCAGCAGCCAAGGTCGAGCGGCAGACGTCTACGAGCAGTACTTC. It translates to CASSQGRAADVYEQYF.